This note documents a single T cell receptor beta chain sequence. At the DNA level, this CDR3 is encoded by other sequences in the same sample as well. This sample is part of a study of T cell responses to AZD1222 COVID-19 vaccine. Sequenced by immunoSEQ multiplex PCR; TCRdb stores in-frame clones only, minus some. The sample lists 160,000 or so clones, about 91% occurring once. Germline loops: CDR1 SGHRS, CDR2 YFSETQ. V dropped 0 bases and J dropped 8 bases, with 5 bases sitting between them. The CDR3 length is 11 residues. This sequence joins TRBV5-1 and TRBJ2-5; D ambiguous. The receptor was isolated from an adult in good health. The sample in question was peripheral blood, obtained on day 0 of MenACWY control vaccination. The DNA for the CDR3 is TGCGCCAGCAGCTTGGAAGGAACCCAGTACTTC. It encodes CASSLEGTQYF.